This T cell receptor beta chain stems from a study of molecular identifiers for immune sequencing clone quantification. Study at large: In replicates, the authors split RNA from roughly 18,000 or 92,000 naive CD8 cells five ways and sequenced four.

Input for naive CD8 libraries was about 18,000 to 1,100,000 sorted cells; the RNA fraction used was 10%, 30% or 50%. The germline gives CDR1 SGHAT, CDR2 FQNNGV. The CDR3 is made up of 15 amino acids. The V and J ends lost 0 bases and 2 bases respectively, with 11 bases between them. TCRdb analysed the PCR reads with MiXCR anew, one entry per CDR3 protein. The table shows under 800,000 distinct CDR3 sequences, with roughly 25% occurring only once. This clonotype was found a few times. The TCR comes from a human donor in good health. Some libraries in this study had Jurkat cell RNA spiked in. Sequenced material: naive CD8+ T cells from blood, with Jurkat cell RNA spiked in. Documented subset: FACS-sorted CD8+CD4-CCR7+CD45RA+ naive T cells. V usage is TRBV11-2 and J usage is TRBJ2-7; D gene uncertain. CDR3 sequence reads: CASSLESAATYEQYF. In DNA, the CDR3 is TGTGCCAGCAGCTTAGAATCGGCGGCTACCTACGAGCAGTACTTC. Looking up the rest from reference TRBV11-2 and TRBJ2-7 gives the full variable domain: EAGVAQSPRYKIIEKRQSVAFWCNPISGHATLYWYQQILGQGPKLLIQFQNNGVVDDSQLPKDRFSAERLKGVDSTLKIQPAKLEDSAVYLCASSLESAATYEQYFGPGTRLTVT.